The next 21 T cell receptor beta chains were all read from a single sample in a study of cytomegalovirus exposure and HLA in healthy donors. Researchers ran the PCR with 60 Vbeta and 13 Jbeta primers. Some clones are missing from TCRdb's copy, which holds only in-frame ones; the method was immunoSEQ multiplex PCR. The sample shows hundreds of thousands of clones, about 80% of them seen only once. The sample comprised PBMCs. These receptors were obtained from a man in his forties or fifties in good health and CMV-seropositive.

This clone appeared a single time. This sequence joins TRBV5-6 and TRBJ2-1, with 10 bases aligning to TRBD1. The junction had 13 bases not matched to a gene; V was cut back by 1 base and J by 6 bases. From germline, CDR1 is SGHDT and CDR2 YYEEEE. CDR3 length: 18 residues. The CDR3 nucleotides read TGTGCCAGCAGCTTGTCGCGACAGGGGGCCCGTGTTTTCAATGAGCAGTTCTTC. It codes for CASSLSRQGARVFNEQFF.

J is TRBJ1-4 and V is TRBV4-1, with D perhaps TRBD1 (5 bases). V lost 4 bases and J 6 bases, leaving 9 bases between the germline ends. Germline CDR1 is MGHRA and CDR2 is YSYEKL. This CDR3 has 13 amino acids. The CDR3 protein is CASSLRGYEKLFF. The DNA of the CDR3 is TGCGCCAGCAGCCTCCGGGGGTATGAAAAACTGTTTTTT.

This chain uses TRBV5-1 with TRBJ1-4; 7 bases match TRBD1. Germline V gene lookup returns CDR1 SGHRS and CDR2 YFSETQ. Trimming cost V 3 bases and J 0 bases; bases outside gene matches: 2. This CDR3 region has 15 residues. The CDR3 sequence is CASSWGQTTNEKLFF. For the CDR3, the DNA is TGCGCCAGCAGCTGGGGACAGACAACTAATGAAAAACTGTTTTTT.

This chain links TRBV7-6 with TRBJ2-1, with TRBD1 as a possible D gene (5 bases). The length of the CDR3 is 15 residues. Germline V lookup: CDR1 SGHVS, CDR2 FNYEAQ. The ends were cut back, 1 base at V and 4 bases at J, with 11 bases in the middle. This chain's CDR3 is CASSLDRQGYNEQFF. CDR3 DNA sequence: TGTGCCAGCAGCTTAGATCGGCAGGGTTACAATGAGCAGTTCTTC.

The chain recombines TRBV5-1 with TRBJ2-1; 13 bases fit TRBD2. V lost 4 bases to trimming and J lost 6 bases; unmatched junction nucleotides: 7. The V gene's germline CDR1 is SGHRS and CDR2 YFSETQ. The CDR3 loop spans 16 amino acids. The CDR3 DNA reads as TGCGCCAGCAGCCCACCACGACTAGCGGGAGGCAATGAGCAGTTCTTC. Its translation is CASSPPRLAGGNEQFF. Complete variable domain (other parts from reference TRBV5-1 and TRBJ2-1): KAGVTQTPRYLIKTRGQQVTLSCSPISGHRSVSWYQQTPGQGLQFLFEYFSETQRNKGNFPGRFSGRQFSNSRSEMNVSTLELGDSALYLCASSPPRLAGGNEQFFGPGTRLTVL.

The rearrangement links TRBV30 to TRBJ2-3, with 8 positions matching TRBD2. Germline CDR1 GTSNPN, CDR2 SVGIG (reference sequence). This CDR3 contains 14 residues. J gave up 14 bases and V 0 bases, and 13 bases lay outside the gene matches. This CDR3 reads CAWSVTWASGWTYF. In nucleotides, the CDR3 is TGTGCCTGGAGTGTAACTTGGGCTAGCGGGTGGACGTATTTT.

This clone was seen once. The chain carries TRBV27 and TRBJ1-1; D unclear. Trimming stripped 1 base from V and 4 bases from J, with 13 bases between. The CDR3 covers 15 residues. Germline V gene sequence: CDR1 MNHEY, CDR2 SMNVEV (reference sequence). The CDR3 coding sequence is TGTGCCAGCAGTTTATTTGGGGTTGGAGGCACTGAAGCTTTCTTT. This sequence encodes CASSLFGVGGTEAFF.

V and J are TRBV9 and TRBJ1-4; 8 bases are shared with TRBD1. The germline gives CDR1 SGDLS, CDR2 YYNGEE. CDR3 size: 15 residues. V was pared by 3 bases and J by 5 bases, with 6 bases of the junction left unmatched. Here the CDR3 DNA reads TGTGCCAGCAGCGAAATACAGGGGGGAAATGAAAAACTGTTTTTT. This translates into CASSEIQGGNEKLFF.

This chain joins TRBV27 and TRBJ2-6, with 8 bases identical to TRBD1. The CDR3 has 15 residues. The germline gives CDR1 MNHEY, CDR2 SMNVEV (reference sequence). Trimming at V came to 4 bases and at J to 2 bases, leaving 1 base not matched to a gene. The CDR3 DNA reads TGTGCCAGCAGTTGGACAGGGCCTGGGGCCAACGTCCTGACTTTC. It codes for CASSWTGPGANVLTF.

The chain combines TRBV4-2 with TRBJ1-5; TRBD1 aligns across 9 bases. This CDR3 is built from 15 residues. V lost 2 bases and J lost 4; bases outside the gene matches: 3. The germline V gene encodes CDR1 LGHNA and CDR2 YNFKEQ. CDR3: CASSQPGTGNQPQHF. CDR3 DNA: TGTGCCAGCAGCCAACCCGGGACAGGGAATCAGCCCCAGCATTTT.

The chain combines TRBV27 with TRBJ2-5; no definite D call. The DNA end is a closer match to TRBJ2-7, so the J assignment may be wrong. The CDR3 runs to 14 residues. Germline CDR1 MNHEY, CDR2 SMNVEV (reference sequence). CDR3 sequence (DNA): TGTGCCAGCAGTTTATCGAGTTGGGCCTACGAGCAGTACTTC. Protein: CASSLSSWAYEQYF.

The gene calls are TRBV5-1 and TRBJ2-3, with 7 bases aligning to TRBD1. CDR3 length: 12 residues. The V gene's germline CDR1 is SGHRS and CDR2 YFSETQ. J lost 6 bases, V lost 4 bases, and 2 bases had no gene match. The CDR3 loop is CASSPQGDTQYF. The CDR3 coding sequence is TGCGCCAGCAGCCCACAGGGGGATACGCAGTATTTT.

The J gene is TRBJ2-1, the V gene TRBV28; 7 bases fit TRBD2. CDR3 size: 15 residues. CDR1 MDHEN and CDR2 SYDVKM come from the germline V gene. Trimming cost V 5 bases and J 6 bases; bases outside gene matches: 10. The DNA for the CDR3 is TGTGCCAGCAGTCTCTCAGGACTAGAGGGCAATGAGCAGTTCTTC. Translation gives CASSLSGLEGNEQFF.

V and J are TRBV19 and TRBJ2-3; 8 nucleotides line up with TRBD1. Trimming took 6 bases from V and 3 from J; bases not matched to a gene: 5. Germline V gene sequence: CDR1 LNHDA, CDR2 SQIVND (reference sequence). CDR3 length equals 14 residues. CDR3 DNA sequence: TGTGCCAGTAGCCCCAGGGGGCCTACAGATACGCAGTATTTT. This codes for CASSPRGPTDTQYF. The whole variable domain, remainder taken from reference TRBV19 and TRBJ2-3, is DGGITQSPKYLFRKEGQNVTLSCEQNLNHDAMYWYRQDPGQGLRLIYYSQIVNDFQKGDIAEGYSVSREKKESFPLTVTSAQKNPTAFYLCASSPRGPTDTQYFGPGTRLTVL.

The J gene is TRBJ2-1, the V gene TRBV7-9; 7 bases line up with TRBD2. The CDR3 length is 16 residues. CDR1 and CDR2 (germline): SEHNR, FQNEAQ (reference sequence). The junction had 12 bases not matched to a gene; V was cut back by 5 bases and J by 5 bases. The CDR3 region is CASSTIVSSGNNEQFF. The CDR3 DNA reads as TGTGCCAGCAGCACAATTGTGTCTAGCGGAAACAATGAGCAGTTCTTC.

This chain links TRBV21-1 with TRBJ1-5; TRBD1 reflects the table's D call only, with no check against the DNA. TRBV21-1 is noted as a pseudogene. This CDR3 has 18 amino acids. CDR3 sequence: CASSKGPGTTFVDQPQHF. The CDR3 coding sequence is TGTGCCAGCAGCAAAGGCCCAGGTACGACCTTCGTCGATCAGCCCCAGCATTTT.

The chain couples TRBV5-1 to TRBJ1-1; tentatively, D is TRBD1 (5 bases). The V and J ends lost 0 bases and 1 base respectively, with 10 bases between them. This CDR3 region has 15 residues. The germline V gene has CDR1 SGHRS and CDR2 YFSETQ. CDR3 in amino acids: CASSLGDLENTEAFF. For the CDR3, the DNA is TGCGCCAGCAGCTTGGGGGACTTAGAGAACACTGAAGCTTTCTTT.

The CDR3: CASCGLAGVGEQFF. The DNA for the CDR3 is TGTGCCAGCTGCGGACTAGCGGGAGTCGGAGAGCAGTTCTTC. This chain connects TRBV18 to TRBJ2-1; TRBD2 matches at 13 bases. The CDR3 has 14 residues. CDR1 is KGHSH, CDR2 LQKENI, per germline. V shed 7 bases and J 10 bases; nucleotides not matched to a gene: 7.

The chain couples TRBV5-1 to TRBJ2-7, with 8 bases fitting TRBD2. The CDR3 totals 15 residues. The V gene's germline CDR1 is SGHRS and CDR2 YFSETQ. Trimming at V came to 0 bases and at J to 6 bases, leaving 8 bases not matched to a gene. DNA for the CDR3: TGCGCCAGCAGCTTGGGTGATAGCGGGGTTTGCGAGCAGTACTTC. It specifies CASSLGDSGVCEQYF.

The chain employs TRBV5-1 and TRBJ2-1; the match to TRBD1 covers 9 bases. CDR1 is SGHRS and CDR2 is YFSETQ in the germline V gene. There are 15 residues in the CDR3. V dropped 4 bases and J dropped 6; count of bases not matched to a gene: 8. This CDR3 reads CASSLSGTGINEQFF. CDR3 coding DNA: TGCGCCAGCAGCCTTTCCGGGACAGGGATCAATGAGCAGTTCTTC.

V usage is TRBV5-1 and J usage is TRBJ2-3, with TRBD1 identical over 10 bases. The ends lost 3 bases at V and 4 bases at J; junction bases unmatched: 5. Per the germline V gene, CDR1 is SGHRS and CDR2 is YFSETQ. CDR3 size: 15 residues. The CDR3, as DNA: TGCGCCAGCAGCTCGGGACAGGGGTGGGCAGATACGCAGTATTTT. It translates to CASSSGQGWADTQYF.